The following is a T cell receptor (beta chain) sequence with its context. What it binds is not known. V shed 5 bases, J shed 2 bases, and the junction held 7 bases outside the gene matches. Per the germline V gene, CDR1 is SEHNR and CDR2 is FQNEAQ (reference sequence). This CDR3 has 16 residues. This sample stems from a study of beta chain features in type 1 diabetes. Study observations and caveats: Patients with Type 1 diabetes showed moderately but significantly shorter TCRB CDR3s in all four CD4+ subsets.

Reverse transcribing all isolated RNA meant expressed TCRB transcripts were sequenced. Profiling relied on immunoSEQ multiplex PCR, and the TCRdb table lists in-frame clones only, not all of them. The table lists under 300,000 clones, 14% of them singletons, with 0.015% to 0.02% in the top ten. The chain recombines TRBV7-9 with TRBJ2-1; the match to TRBD1 covers 9 bases. Input material: naive CD4+ T cells from blood. The clonotype was recovered from a man between 25 and 39 years old with type 1 diabetes. CDR3 bases: TGTGCCAGCAGCCCGAGGACAGGGGTCCCCTACAATGAGCAGTTCTTC. This translates into CASSPRTGVPYNEQFF.